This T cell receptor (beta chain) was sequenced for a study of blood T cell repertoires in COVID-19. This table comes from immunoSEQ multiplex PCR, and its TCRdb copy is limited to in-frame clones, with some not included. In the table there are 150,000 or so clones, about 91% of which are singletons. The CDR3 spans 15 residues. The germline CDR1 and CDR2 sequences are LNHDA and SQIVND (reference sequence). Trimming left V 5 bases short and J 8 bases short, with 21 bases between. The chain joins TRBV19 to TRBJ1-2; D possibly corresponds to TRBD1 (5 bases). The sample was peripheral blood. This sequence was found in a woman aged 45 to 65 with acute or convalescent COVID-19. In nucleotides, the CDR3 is TGTGCCAGTAGTGCCCCCGGGACCGGGAGTCGGGGCTACACCTTC. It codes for CASSAPGTGSRGYTF.